Sequencing of this T cell receptor (beta chain) was carried out in a study of glioma-infiltrating T cells. General study results and limits: Tissue-blood divergence was below expectation in non-neoplastic patients, above in gliomas. Only very few CDR3 sequences appeared in both tissue and blood.

A note on this clonotype: Antigen specificity is unknown. A much more abundant neighbour one base away suggests this may be a read error.

Using RNA template, CDR3s of TCR alpha and beta were amplified with iRepertoire arm-PCR. For one-step reverse transcription and amplification, 100-400 ng of tissue mRNA or PBMC total RNA was used. TCRdb recomputed calls from the multiplex PCR reads with MiXCR, one row per CDR3 protein. The sample carries about 140,000 distinct CDR3 sequences, about two fifths recorded once. Germline loops: CDR1 MNHEY, CDR2 SVGEGT. The CDR3 has 15 residues. With 11 bases clipped from V and 5 bases from J, the junction kept 16 bases outside the gene matches. The chain combines TRBV6-2 or TRBV6-3 with TRBJ2-7; TRBD1 aligns across 9 bases. The sequence was obtained from a human donor with low-grade glioma or glioblastoma, undergoing nonglioma brain surgery, or in good health (not recorded which). The specimen sequenced was glioma tissue, nonneoplastic brain tissue, or PBMCs (not recorded which). The CDR3 here is CAGTPRDRVQDEQYF. CDR3 nucleotides: TGTGCCGGCACCCCCCGGGACAGGGTCCAGGACGAGCAGTACTTC.